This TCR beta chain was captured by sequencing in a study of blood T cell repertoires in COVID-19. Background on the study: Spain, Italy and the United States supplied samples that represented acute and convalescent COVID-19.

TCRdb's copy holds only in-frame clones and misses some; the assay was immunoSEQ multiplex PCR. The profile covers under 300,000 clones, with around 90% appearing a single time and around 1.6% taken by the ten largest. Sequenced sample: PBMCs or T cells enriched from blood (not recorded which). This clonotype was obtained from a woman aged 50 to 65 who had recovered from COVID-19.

The CDR3 reads CASFRGNTGELFF. The CDR3 DNA is TGTGCCAGTTTCAGGGGAAACACCGGGGAGCTGTTTTTT. V and J are TRBV19 and TRBJ2-2; a weak D match, TRBD1 (6 bases). V was pared by 8 bases and J by 2 bases, with 9 bases between. Germline CDR1 is LNHDA and CDR2 is SQIVND (reference sequence). The CDR3 has 13 residues. Combining the CDR3 with reference TRBV19 and TRBJ2-2 gives the whole variable domain DGGITQSPKYLFRKEGQNVTLSCEQNLNHDAMYWYRQDPGQGLRLIYYSQIVNDFQKGDIAEGYSVSREKKESFPLTVTSAQKNPTAFYLCASFRGNTGELFFGEGSRLTVL.